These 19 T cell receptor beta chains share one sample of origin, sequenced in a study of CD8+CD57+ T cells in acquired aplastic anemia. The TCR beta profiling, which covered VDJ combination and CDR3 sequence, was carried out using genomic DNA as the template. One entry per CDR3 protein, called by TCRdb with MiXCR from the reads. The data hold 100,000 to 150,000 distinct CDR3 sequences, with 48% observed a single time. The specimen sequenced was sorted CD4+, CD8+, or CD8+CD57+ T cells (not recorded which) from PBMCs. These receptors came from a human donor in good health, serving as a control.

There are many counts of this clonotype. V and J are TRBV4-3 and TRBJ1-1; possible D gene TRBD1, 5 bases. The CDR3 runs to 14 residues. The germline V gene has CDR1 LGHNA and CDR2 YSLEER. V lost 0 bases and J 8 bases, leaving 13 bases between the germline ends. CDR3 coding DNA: TGCGCCAGCAGCCAAGATCTAGGGCAGGGAGAAGCTTTCTTT. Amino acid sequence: CASSQDLGQGEAFF.

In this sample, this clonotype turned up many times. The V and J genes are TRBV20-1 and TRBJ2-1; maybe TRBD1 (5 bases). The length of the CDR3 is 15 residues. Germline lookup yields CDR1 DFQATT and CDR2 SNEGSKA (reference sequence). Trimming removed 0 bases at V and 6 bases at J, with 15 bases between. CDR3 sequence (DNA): TGCAGTGCTAGAGATGGACGGCCACAGGCCAATGAGCAGTTCTTC. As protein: CSARDGRPQANEQFF.

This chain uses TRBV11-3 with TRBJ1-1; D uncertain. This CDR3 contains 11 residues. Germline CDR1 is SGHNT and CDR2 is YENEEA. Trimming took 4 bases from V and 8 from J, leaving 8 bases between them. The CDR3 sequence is CASSYQVEAFF. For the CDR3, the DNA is TGTGCCAGCAGCTACCAGGTGGAAGCTTTCTTT.

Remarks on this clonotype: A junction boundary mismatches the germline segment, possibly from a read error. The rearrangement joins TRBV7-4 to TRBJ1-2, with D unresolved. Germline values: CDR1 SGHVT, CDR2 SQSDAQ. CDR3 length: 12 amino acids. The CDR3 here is CTSSLDCYGYTF. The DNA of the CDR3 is TGTACCAGCAGCTTAGATTGCTATGGCTACACCTTC.

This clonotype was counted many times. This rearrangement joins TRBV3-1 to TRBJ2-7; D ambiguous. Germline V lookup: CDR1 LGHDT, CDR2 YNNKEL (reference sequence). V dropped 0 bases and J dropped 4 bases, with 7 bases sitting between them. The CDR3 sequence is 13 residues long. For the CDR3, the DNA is TGTGCCAGCAGCCAAGATGGCCAATACGAGCAGTACTTC. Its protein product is CASSQDGQYEQYF.

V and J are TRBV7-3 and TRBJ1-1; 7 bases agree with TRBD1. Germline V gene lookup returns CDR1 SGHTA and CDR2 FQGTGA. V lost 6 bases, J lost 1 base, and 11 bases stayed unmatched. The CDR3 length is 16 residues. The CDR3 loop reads CASSPFPGQPNTEAFF. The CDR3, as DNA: TGTGCCAGCAGTCCGTTCCCGGGACAGCCGAACACTGAAGCTTTCTTT.

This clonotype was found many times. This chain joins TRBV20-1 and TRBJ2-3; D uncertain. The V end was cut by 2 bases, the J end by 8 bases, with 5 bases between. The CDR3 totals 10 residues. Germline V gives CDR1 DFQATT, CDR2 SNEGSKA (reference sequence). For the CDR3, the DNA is TGCAGTGCTAGAATTGGTACGCAGTATTTT. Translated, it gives CSARIGTQYF.

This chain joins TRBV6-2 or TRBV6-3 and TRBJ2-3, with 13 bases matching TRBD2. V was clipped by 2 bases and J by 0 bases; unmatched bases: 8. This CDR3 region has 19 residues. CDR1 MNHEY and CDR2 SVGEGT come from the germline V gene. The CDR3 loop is CASSYPLGLAGASTDTQYF. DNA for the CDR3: TGTGCCAGCAGTTACCCACTAGGACTAGCGGGGGCAAGCACAGATACGCAGTATTTT.

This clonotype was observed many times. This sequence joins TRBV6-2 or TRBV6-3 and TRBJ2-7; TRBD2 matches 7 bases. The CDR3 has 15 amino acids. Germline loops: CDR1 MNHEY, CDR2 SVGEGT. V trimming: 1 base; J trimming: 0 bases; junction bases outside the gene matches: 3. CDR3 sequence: CASSYYRTSSYEQYF. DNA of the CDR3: TGTGCCAGCAGTTACTATCGGACTAGCTCCTACGAGCAGTACTTC.

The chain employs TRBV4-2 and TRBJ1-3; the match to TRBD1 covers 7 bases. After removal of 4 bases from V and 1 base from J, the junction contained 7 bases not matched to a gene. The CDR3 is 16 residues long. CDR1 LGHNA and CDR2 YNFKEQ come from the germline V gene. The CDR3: CASSRDSSQSGNTIYF. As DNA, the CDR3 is TGTGCCAGCAGCCGGGACAGCTCCCAATCTGGAAACACCATATATTTT.

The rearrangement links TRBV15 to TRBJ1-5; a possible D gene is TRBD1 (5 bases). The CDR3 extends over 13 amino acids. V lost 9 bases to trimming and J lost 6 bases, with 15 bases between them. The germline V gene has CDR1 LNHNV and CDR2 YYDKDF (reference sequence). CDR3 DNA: TGTGCCACGGAAAGGGGATACGGTCAGCCCCAGCATTTT. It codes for CATERGYGQPQHF.

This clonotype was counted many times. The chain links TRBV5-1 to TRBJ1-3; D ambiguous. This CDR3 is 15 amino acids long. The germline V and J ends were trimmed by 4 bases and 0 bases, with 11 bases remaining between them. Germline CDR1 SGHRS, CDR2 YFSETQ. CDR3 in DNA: TGCGCCAGCAGCCAGGACGGGCACTCTGGAAACACCATATATTTT. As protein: CASSQDGHSGNTIYF.

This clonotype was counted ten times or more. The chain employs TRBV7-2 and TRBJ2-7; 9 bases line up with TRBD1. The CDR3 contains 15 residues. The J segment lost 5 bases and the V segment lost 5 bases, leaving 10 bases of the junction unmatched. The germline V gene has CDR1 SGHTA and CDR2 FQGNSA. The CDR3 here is CASSLRTGVGNEQYF. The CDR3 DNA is TGTGCCAGCAGCCTAAGGACAGGGGTTGGGAACGAGCAGTACTTC.

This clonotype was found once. CDR3 sequence reads: CASSESEGTEAFF. In DNA form, the CDR3 reads TGTGCCAGCAGTGAGTCAGAAGGCACTGAAGCTTTCTTT. This sequence joins TRBV2 and TRBJ1-1; D unresolved. CDR1 and CDR2 (germline): SNHLY, FYNNEI. The CDR3 runs 13 residues. V gave up 3 bases and J gave up 4 bases, with 9 bases separating them.

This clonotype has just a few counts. CDR3 in amino acids: CASSIQPTGQQPQHF. The CDR3 bases are TGTGCCAGTAGTATTCAGCCGACGGGGCAACAGCCCCAGCATTTT. This sequence joins TRBV19 and TRBJ1-5; tentative D call: TRBD1 (5 bases). The V gene's germline CDR1 is LNHDA and CDR2 SQIVND (reference sequence). V was pared by 3 bases and J by 7 bases, with 16 bases between. The CDR3 is 15 amino acids.

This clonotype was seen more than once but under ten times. CDR3 sequence: CASSHLTSGETQYF. CDR3 in DNA: TGTGCCAGTAGTCACCTGACTAGCGGGGAGACCCAGTACTTC. V and J are TRBV19 and TRBJ2-5; 10 bases fit TRBD2. Trimming took 5 bases from V and 5 from J; bases not matched to a gene: 5. The CDR3 spans 14 residues. Germline V gives CDR1 LNHDA, CDR2 SQIVND (reference sequence).

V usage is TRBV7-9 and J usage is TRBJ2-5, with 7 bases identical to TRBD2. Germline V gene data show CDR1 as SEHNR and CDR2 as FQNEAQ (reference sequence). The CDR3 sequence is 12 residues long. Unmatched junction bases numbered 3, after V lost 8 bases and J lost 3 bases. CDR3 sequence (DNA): TGTGCCAGCGGGGGGGTAGAAGAGACCCAGTACTTC. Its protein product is CASGGVEETQYF.

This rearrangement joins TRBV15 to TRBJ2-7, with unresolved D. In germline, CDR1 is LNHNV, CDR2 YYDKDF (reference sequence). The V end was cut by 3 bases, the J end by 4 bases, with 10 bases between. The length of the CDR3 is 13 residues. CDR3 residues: CATSSTTPYEQYF. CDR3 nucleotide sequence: TGTGCCACCAGCAGTACGACACCTTACGAGCAGTACTTC.

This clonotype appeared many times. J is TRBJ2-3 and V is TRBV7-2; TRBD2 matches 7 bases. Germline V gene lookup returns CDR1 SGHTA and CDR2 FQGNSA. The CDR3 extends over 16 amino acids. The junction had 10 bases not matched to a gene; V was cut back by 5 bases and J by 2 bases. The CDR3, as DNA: TGTGCCAGCAGCCCCCCCGGACTAGGATCCACAGATACGCAGTATTTT. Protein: CASSPPGLGSTDTQYF.